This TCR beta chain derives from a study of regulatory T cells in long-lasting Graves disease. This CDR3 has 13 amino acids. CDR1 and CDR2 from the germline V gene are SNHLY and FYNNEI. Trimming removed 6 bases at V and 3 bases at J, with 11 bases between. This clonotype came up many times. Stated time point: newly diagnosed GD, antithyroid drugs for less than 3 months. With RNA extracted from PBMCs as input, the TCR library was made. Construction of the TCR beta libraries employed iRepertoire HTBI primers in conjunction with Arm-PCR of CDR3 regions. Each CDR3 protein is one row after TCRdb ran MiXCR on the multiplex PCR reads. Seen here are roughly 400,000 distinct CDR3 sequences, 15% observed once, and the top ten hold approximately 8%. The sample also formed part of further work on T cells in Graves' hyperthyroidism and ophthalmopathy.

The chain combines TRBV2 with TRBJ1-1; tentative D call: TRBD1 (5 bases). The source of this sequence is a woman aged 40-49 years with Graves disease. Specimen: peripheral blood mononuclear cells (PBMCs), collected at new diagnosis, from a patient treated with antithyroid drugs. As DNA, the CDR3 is TGTGCCAGCAGCCCCGACAGAGACACTGAAGCTTTCTTT. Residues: CASSPDRDTEAFF.